This T cell receptor (beta chain) was observed in a study of cytomegalovirus exposure and HLA in healthy donors. Study-wide context: Genotyping of about 400 donors showed that around 85% belonged to the Caucasian-associated ancestry cluster.

Findings and caveats of the study: Most of the CMV-associated TCR beta chains (in a later analysis) appeared to be HLA-restricted.

Primers for the PCR totalled 60 Vbeta and 13 Jbeta. The assay was immunoSEQ multiplex PCR, and TCRdb's table has in-frame clones only and misses some. Among fewer than 130,000 clones listed, 76% were seen once. As to this clone: Its antigen is unidentified.

The CDR3 is 17 amino acids. Germline V lookup: CDR1 SNHLY, CDR2 FYNNEI. V lost 4 bases and J lost 3; bases outside the gene matches: 11. This rearrangement joins TRBV2 to TRBJ2-2; 7 bases match TRBD1. Input material: PBMCs. The TCR was taken from a man younger than 40 in good health and CMV-seropositive. This CDR3 is CASSASLTGTDTGELFF. The CDR3 DNA reads as TGTGCCAGCAGTGCCTCCCTGACAGGGACAGACACCGGGGAGCTGTTTTTT.